The 27 T cell receptor beta chains below all came from one sample that was sequenced in a study of shared clonotypes between healthy human individuals. Produced via immunoSEQ multiplex PCR; TCRdb's table is partial and in-frame only. The sample consists of 1,400,000 or so clones, roughly 98.5% of them appearing once. Sample: naive CD4+ T cells sorted from blood. Stated subset: CD45RA+ positively selected. These receptor sequences come from a man aged 25-40 years in good health.

V is TRBV5-1 and J is TRBJ2-5, with 8 bases that match TRBD2. Trimming cost V 7 bases and J 5 bases; bases outside gene matches: 7. Per the germline V gene, CDR1 is SGHRS and CDR2 is YFSETQ. The CDR3 sequence is 13 residues long. CDR3 residues: CASHHLAGETQYF. CDR3 DNA sequence: TGCGCCAGCCATCACCTAGCGGGTGAGACCCAGTACTTC.

The chain joins TRBV5-1 to TRBJ2-1; the D gene is possibly TRBD1 (6 bases). Trimming cost V 3 bases and J 2 bases, with 12 bases left between them. Germline CDR1 SGHRS, CDR2 YFSETQ. The CDR3 spans 15 residues. In DNA form, the CDR3 reads TGCGCCAGCAGCTGGACAGATAGCACCTACAATGAGCAGTTCTTC. It yields the protein CASSWTDSTYNEQFF.

This clone was found once. V usage is TRBV28 and J usage is TRBJ2-7; 9 nucleotides line up with TRBD1. CDR1 is MDHEN and CDR2 is SYDVKM in the germline V gene. V was pared by 8 bases and J by 0 bases, with 5 bases of the junction left unmatched. The CDR3 consists of 14 residues. CDR3 DNA sequence: TGTGCCAGCGGTACGGGACAGGGCTCCTACGAGCAGTACTTC. Translating it yields CASGTGQGSYEQYF.

This chain connects TRBV12-5 to TRBJ2-1; 11 bases are shared with TRBD2. This CDR3 has 16 residues. Germline assignment: CDR1 LGHNT and CDR2 FRNRAP. V shed 0 bases, J shed 4 bases, and the junction held 2 bases outside the gene matches. This CDR3 is CASGLVLAGVYNEQFF. DNA for the CDR3: TGTGCTAGTGGTTTGGTACTAGCGGGAGTTTACAATGAGCAGTTCTTC.

The sample holds one count of this clone. This rearrangement joins TRBV6-1 to TRBJ2-1; 9 nucleotides line up with TRBD1. CDR3 length equals 14 residues. J lost 4 bases, V lost 8 bases, and 6 bases had no gene match. In germline, CDR1 is MNHNS, CDR2 SASEGT. Here the CDR3 reads CASAGTGLYNEQFF. The DNA for the CDR3 is TGTGCCAGCGCAGGGACAGGGCTATACAATGAGCAGTTCTTC.

V and J are TRBV4-1 and TRBJ2-7; a weak D match, TRBD1 (6 bases). Trimming took 3 bases from V and 4 from J, leaving 16 bases between them. From germline, CDR1 is MGHRA and CDR2 YSYEKL. This CDR3 is 15 amino acids long. The CDR3 coding sequence is TGCGCCAGCAGCCACCCAGGGGACCCCTTTTACGAGCAGTACTTC. Translated, it gives CASSHPGDPFYEQYF.

V and J are TRBV10-2 and TRBJ1-2, with D possibly matching TRBD1 (6 bases). This CDR3 has 13 residues. Trimming shortened V by 6 bases and J by 3 bases, and 11 bases separated the two germline ends. CDR1 is WSHSY, CDR2 SAAADI, per germline. CDR3 in DNA: TGCGCCAGCAGGGGGACAACCTACTATGGCTACACCTTC. It is translated as CASRGTTYYGYTF.

This chain links TRBV29-1 with TRBJ1-2; 9 positions match TRBD1. Germline V lookup: CDR1 SQVTM, CDR2 ANQGSEA. The length of the CDR3 is 12 residues. The ends lost 7 bases at V and 4 bases at J; junction bases unmatched: 4. This CDR3 reads CSGQQGAYGYTF. The CDR3 DNA reads as TGCAGCGGTCAACAGGGGGCCTATGGCTACACCTTC.

The rearrangement joins TRBV28 to TRBJ1-5; D might be TRBD1 (6 bases). Germline-derived CDR1 and CDR2 are MDHEN and SYDVKM. This CDR3 is built from 13 residues. The V gene lost 7 bases and the J gene lost 4 bases, with 11 bases spanning the gap. The CDR3 sequence is CASKAGVNQPQHF. CDR3 nucleotide sequence: TGTGCCAGCAAAGCAGGGGTTAATCAGCCCCAGCATTTT.

The CDR3 loop is CASSPDNMNTEAFF. The CDR3 DNA reads TGCGCCAGCAGCCCCGATAACATGAACACTGAAGCTTTCTTT. This rearrangement joins TRBV5-1 to TRBJ1-1, with no clear D. The CDR3 spans 14 residues. V was clipped by 4 bases and J by 0 bases, with 10 bases between them. The germline V gene encodes CDR1 SGHRS and CDR2 YFSETQ. The variable domain in full, completed from reference TRBV5-1 and TRBJ1-1, reads KAGVTQTPRYLIKTRGQQVTLSCSPISGHRSVSWYQQTPGQGLQFLFEYFSETQRNKGNFPGRFSGRQFSNSRSEMNVSTLELGDSALYLCASSPDNMNTEAFFGQGTRLTVV.

With regard to this clone: Other DNA sequences in the sample encode the same CDR3. The J gene is TRBJ2-1, the V gene TRBV10-3; D could derive from TRBD1 or TRBD2 (6 bases each). Germline-derived CDR1 and CDR2 are ENHRY and SYGVKD. V lost 0 bases and J 2 bases, leaving 8 bases between the germline ends. The CDR3 spans 15 residues. CDR3 region: CAISESRGAYNEQFF. As DNA, the CDR3 is TGTGCCATCAGTGAGTCAAGGGGGGCCTACAATGAGCAGTTCTTC.

This chain links TRBV6-5 with TRBJ2-3, with 7 bases lining up with TRBD1. The CDR3 consists of 13 residues. Looked up from germline, CDR1 is MNHEY and CDR2 is SVGAGI. The V gene end was trimmed by 11 bases and the J gene end by 2 bases; junction bases not matched to a gene: 7. The CDR3 region has the DNA TGTGCCGCACAGGGGTGGGACACAGATACGCAGTATTTT. It codes for CAAQGWDTDTQYF.

V and J are TRBV11-2 and TRBJ1-2; no firm D call. Germline V gene sequence: CDR1 SGHAT, CDR2 FQNNGV. The CDR3 loop spans 13 amino acids. V lost 3 bases, J lost 7 bases, and 12 bases lay in between. Here the CDR3 reads CASSLNEGAGYTF. The CDR3 nucleotides read TGTGCCAGCAGCTTGAACGAAGGCGCTGGCTACACCTTC.

V and J are TRBV2 and TRBJ2-5; D gene ambiguous. The CDR3 loop spans 12 amino acids. The ends were cut back, 1 base at V and 5 bases at J, with 5 bases in the middle. Looked up from germline, CDR1 is SNHLY and CDR2 is FYNNEI. CDR3 coding DNA: TGTGCCAGCAGTGAAGTTATGGAGACCCAGTACTTC. This encodes CASSEVMETQYF.

This chain joins TRBV9 and TRBJ2-7; TRBD2 matches at 8 bases. The CDR3 has 16 amino acids. CDR1 is SGDLS and CDR2 is YYNGEE in the germline V gene. Unmatched junction bases numbered 19, after V lost 5 bases and J lost 9 bases. The CDR3 coding sequence is TGTGCCAGCAGATCCCAAGGCGCAGCGGGAGAACGGGTGCAGTACTTC. It codes for CASRSQGAAGERVQYF.

The V call is TRBV2, the J call TRBJ1-2, with D unresolved. CDR1 is SNHLY, CDR2 FYNNEI, per germline. This CDR3 region has 11 residues. The germline V and J ends were trimmed by 6 bases and 7 bases, with 9 bases remaining between them. Here the CDR3 reads CASRGSGGYTF. The CDR3 nucleotides are TGTGCCAGCAGGGGAAGCGGTGGCTACACCTTC.

The chain links TRBV7-9 to TRBJ2-1, with D possibly TRBD2 on 5 matching bases. The CDR3 length is 15 residues. V was pared by 1 base and J by 5 bases, with 12 bases between. Germline V lookup: CDR1 SEHNR, CDR2 FQNEAQ (reference sequence). The CDR3 reads CASSLGLAWNNEQFF. The CDR3 bases are TGTGCCAGCAGCTTAGGTCTAGCCTGGAACAATGAGCAGTTCTTC.

The CDR3 protein is CASSEGVWGKQETQYF. DNA for the CDR3: TGTGCCAGCAGTGAAGGGGTTTGGGGTAAACAAGAGACCCAGTACTTC. This chain uses TRBV6-1 with TRBJ2-5; D uncertain. The CDR3 spans 16 residues. Germline V gene lookup returns CDR1 MNHNS and CDR2 SASEGT. The V end was cut by 1 base, the J end by 2 bases, with 14 bases between.

CDR3 protein: CASSQSRQGLGYEQYF. The DNA for the CDR3 is TGCGCCAGCAGCCAGTCTCGTCAGGGGCTGGGCTACGAGCAGTACTTC. V is TRBV4-1 and J is TRBJ2-7; D is perhaps TRBD1 (6 bases). The germline V gene encodes CDR1 MGHRA and CDR2 YSYEKL. The CDR3 is made up of 16 amino acids. V dropped 3 bases and J dropped 3 bases, with 18 bases sitting between them.

The chain couples TRBV30 to TRBJ2-3; no reliable D call. Germline CDR1 GTSNPN, CDR2 SVGIG (reference sequence). CDR3 size: 12 residues. The V gene lost 0 bases and the J gene lost 6 bases, with 7 bases spanning the gap. The CDR3 DNA is TGTGCCTGGAGTGTCGTATCTGATACGCAGTATTTT. It specifies CAWSVVSDTQYF.

The J gene is TRBJ2-5, the V gene TRBV5-4; possibly TRBD2 for D (5 bases). Trimming shortened V by 2 bases and J by 5 bases, and 10 bases separated the two germline ends. This CDR3 spans 13 amino acids. Germline V gene sequence: CDR1 SGHNT, CDR2 YYREEE (reference sequence). This chain's CDR3 is CASSFRPGETQYF. CDR3 bases: TGTGCCAGCAGCTTCAGACCGGGGGAGACCCAGTACTTC.

The chain carries TRBV19 and TRBJ1-5; 10 bases line up with TRBD1. J gave up 5 bases and V 0 bases, and 1 base lay outside the gene matches. Germline CDR1 LNHDA, CDR2 SQIVND (reference sequence). There are 15 residues in the CDR3. The CDR3 is CASSIEGTGDQPQHF. The CDR3 DNA sequence: TGTGCCAGTAGTATAGAAGGGACAGGGGATCAGCCCCAGCATTTT.

V is TRBV6-1 and J is TRBJ1-2, with TRBD1 identical over 10 bases. The V and J ends lost 0 bases and 8 bases, in that order; junction bases with no gene match: 9. This CDR3 has 16 amino acids. In germline, CDR1 is MNHNS, CDR2 SASEGT. DNA of the CDR3: TGTGCCAGCAGTGAAGCGCGGGACAGGGGAAGTTGGGGCTACACCTTC. Translation: CASSEARDRGSWGYTF.

This clone was seen a single time. V usage is TRBV10-3 and J usage is TRBJ2-1, with 10 bases that match TRBD1. Trimming removed 4 bases from V and 9 bases from J; junction bases left unmatched: 6. CDR3 length: 14 residues. Germline CDR1 reads ENHRY; CDR2 reads SYGVKD. DNA for the CDR3: TGTGCCATCAGTGGGACAGGGGGTATCGGTGAGCAGTTCTTC. Protein product: CAISGTGGIGEQFF.

CDR3 loop: CAGSFQGSRTEAFF. In nucleotides, the CDR3 is TGTGCCGGGTCTTTCCAGGGTTCCCGCACTGAAGCTTTCTTT. The V call is TRBV30, the J call TRBJ1-1, with a tentative D call TRBD1 (5 bases). V was trimmed by 8 bases and J by 4 bases, leaving 20 bases between them. Germline CDR1 and CDR2: GTSNPN and SVGIG (reference sequence). This CDR3 has 14 residues.

This sequence joins TRBV5-1 and TRBJ1-1; 7 bases agree with TRBD1. V lost 4 bases, J lost 3 bases, and 9 bases stayed unmatched. The CDR3 sequence is 15 residues long. The V gene's germline CDR1 is SGHRS and CDR2 YFSETQ. This CDR3 is CASSGDSVGDTEAFF. DNA of the CDR3: TGCGCCAGCAGCGGGGACAGCGTAGGGGACACTGAAGCTTTCTTT.

The rearrangement links TRBV6-4 to TRBJ2-1, with TRBD2 matching over 10 bases. J lost 0 bases, V lost 8 bases, and 13 bases had no gene match. Germline CDR1 MRHNA, CDR2 SNTAGT. The CDR3 loop spans 18 amino acids. The CDR3: CASAKLAGSAGSYNEQFF. The CDR3 DNA sequence: TGTGCCAGCGCTAAACTAGCGGGAAGTGCGGGCTCCTACAATGAGCAGTTCTTC.